This TCR beta chain appears in the sequencing data of a study of blood T cell repertoires in COVID-19. Across the study: Sources were T cells, B-cell-depleted T cells, or PBMCs; the material itself was cDNA or gDNA.

Only one count was recorded for this clone. CDR1 is SGHTA and CDR2 is FQGNSA in the germline V gene. CDR3 length equals 13 residues. V lost 2 bases and J 3 bases, leaving 7 bases between the germline ends. TCRdb's table, derived via immunoSEQ multiplex PCR, lists solely in-frame clones and lacks some. Altogether around 400,000 clones are present, about 88% being singletons, with the ten largest covering around 1.5%. Participant ages covered about 18 to 89 years across around 22 US areas. Self-reported history from a screening survey and questionnaire set each donor's cohort. The chain links TRBV7-2 to TRBJ1-1; D remains unclear. The sample was PBMCs or T cells enriched from blood (not recorded which). This clonotype was obtained from a woman under 30 who had been exposed to COVID-19. CDR3 protein: CASSLMADTEAFF. In DNA form, the CDR3 reads TGTGCCAGCAGCTTAATGGCAGACACTGAAGCTTTCTTT.